This entry concerns a single TCR beta chain. Per the germline V gene, CDR1 is SEHNR and CDR2 is FQNEAQ (reference sequence). Trimming cost V 5 bases and J 13 bases; bases outside gene matches: 16. This CDR3 contains 16 residues. The sort gate was single viable CD3+CD4+CD8-CD45RO+ cells for memory CD4+ T cells. The protocol was immunoSEQ multiplex PCR, while the TCRdb copy is restricted to in-frame clones and leaves out a portion. The sample consists of roughly 50,000 clones, roughly 84% of them appearing once. This sample is drawn from a study of memory CD4+ T cells and cytomegalovirus serostatus. The sample taken for sequencing was memory CD4+ T cells from blood. This receptor was taken from an adult in good health and CMV-seronegative. Some clones in this sample may be carry-over from other donors' samples. J is TRBJ2-6 and V is TRBV7-9; 8 nucleotides agree with TRBD1. The CDR3 loop is CASSKGGTGPSVVLTF. CDR3 bases: TGTGCCAGCAGCAAAGGGGGGACAGGACCCTCTGTGGTCCTGACTTTC. Drawing the rest from reference TRBV7-9 and TRBJ2-6, the complete variable domain is DTGVSQNPRHKITKRGQNVTFRCDPISEHNRLYWYRQTLGQGPEFLTYFQNEAQLEKSRLLSDRFSAERPKGSFSTLEIQRTEQGDSAMYLCASSKGGTGPSVVLTFGAGSRLTVL.